This T cell receptor beta chain was found in a study of T cell repertoires in cytomegalovirus infection. Study conclusions and caveats: The ex vivo response was dominated by HLA-C-restricted CMV-specific TCR beta clonotypes.

One entry per CDR3 protein, called by TCRdb with MiXCR from the reads. The sample consists of fewer than 700,000 distinct CDR3 sequences, approximately 25% of them appearing once. The length of the CDR3 is 15 residues. V was clipped by 3 bases and J by 5 bases, with 17 bases between them. This clonotype has a count of ten or more. Its antigen is unidentified. This chain connects TRBV12-3 or TRBV12-4 to TRBJ2-7; D gene ambiguous. The clonotype was recovered from a human donor in good health (CMV status not recorded). Some clones in this sample may be carry-over from other donors' samples. The sequenced sample consisted of CD8+ T cells from PBMCs. The CDR3 DNA reads TGTGCCAGCAGTTTGGGCCCGCCTCCACCCAACGAGCAGTACTTC. Its translation: CASSLGPPPPNEQYF.